The 24 T cell receptor beta chains listed next were all sequenced from one sample in a study of blood T cell repertoires in COVID-19. Repertoires were generated with immunoSEQ multiplex PCR, while TCRdb's copy carries only in-frame clones and drops some. Of under 300,000 clones listed, roughly 89% are singletons. The sequencing input was PBMCs or T cells enriched from blood (not recorded which). These TCRs come from a woman aged 60-70 years who had recovered from COVID-19.

The chain recombines TRBV5-1 with TRBJ2-1; D is possibly TRBD2 (5 bases). V was shortened by 2 bases and J by 8 bases, with 20 bases between the two germline ends. The CDR3 length is 16 residues. Germline CDR1 is SGHRS and CDR2 is YFSETQ. CDR3 residues: CASSFTAGGLTDEQFF. The DNA of the CDR3 is TGCGCCAGCAGCTTTACGGCTGGCGGGCTTACGGATGAGCAGTTCTTC.

This clone showed up just once. This chain joins TRBV18 and TRBJ1-3; 8 bases are shared with TRBD1. The germline V gene encodes CDR1 KGHSH and CDR2 LQKENI. J gave up 0 bases and V 3 bases, and 4 bases lay outside the gene matches. The length of the CDR3 is 16 residues. CDR3 coding DNA: TGTGCCAGCTCACCGGACAGGGAGAGCTCTGGAAACACCATATATTTT. Its protein is CASSPDRESSGNTIYF.

The rearrangement uses TRBV28 and TRBJ1-1; D may be TRBD1 (5 bases). CDR1 is MDHEN and CDR2 is SYDVKM in the germline V gene. The CDR3 sequence is 15 residues long. With 7 bases removed from V and 3 bases from J, the gap between germline ends came to 18 bases. The CDR3 DNA follows: TGTGCCAGCAACTCGGGGAGGGGTGGGTACACTGAAGCTTTCTTT. Protein product: CASNSGRGGYTEAFF.

The chain employs TRBV28 and TRBJ1-2, with 9 bases lining up with TRBD1. V shed 7 bases and J 0 bases; nucleotides not matched to a gene: 9. Germline V lookup: CDR1 MDHEN, CDR2 SYDVKM. The CDR3 is 16 amino acids. The CDR3, as DNA: TGTGCCAGCATCTCACCCCGACAGGGGGCTAACTATGGCTACACCTTC. Translated, it gives CASISPRQGANYGYTF.

This chain connects TRBV2 to TRBJ1-5; the D gene is possibly TRBD1 (6 bases). CDR3 length: 14 residues. V gave up 4 bases and J gave up 5 bases, with 12 bases separating them. CDR1 and CDR2 (germline): SNHLY, FYNNEI. The CDR3 bases are TGTGCCAGCAGTGCCGCCGCAGGGGATCAGCCCCAGCATTTT. It is translated as CASSAAAGDQPQHF.

This chain connects TRBV5-1 to TRBJ2-1; 11 nucleotides match TRBD2. Per the germline V gene, CDR1 is SGHRS and CDR2 is YFSETQ. This CDR3 comprises 15 residues. J was trimmed by 8 bases and V by 4 bases; bases with no gene match: 8. The CDR3 DNA reads as TGCGCCAGCAGCAAACTAGCGGGAGTAGGAGATGAGCAGTTCTTC. This sequence encodes CASSKLAGVGDEQFF.

J is TRBJ1-2 and V is TRBV24-1, with D possibly matching TRBD1 (6 bases). Trimming stripped 7 bases from V and 4 bases from J, with 12 bases between. Germline CDR1 reads KGHDR; CDR2 reads SFDVKD. This CDR3 has 13 amino acids. The DNA of the CDR3 is TGTGCCACCAGCCCAGGGGACCTCTATGGCTACACCTTC. Translating gives CATSPGDLYGYTF.

This rearrangement joins TRBV29-1 to TRBJ1-1; TRBD1 is a possible D gene (5 bases). V shed 3 bases and J shed 1 base, with 9 bases lying between them. Germline loops: CDR1 SQVTM, CDR2 ANQGSEA. The CDR3 runs to 13 residues. In DNA form, the CDR3 reads TGCAGCGTTGATCCTGACAGGAACACTGAAGCTTTCTTT. Its protein is CSVDPDRNTEAFF. Together with reference TRBV29-1 and TRBJ1-1, the CDR3 gives the full variable domain: SAVISQKPSRDICQRGTSLTIQCQVDSQVTMMFWYRQQPGQSLTLIATANQGSEATYESGFVIDKFPISRPNLTFSTLTVSNMSPEDSSIYLCSVDPDRNTEAFFGQGTRLTVV.

The chain carries TRBV5-6 and TRBJ1-5; perhaps TRBD1 as D (5 bases). The CDR3 has 15 amino acids. Germline lookup yields CDR1 SGHDT and CDR2 YYEEEE. Trimming cost V 1 base and J 1 base, with 9 bases left between them. The CDR3 here is CASSLWGLSNQPQHF. CDR3 sequence (DNA): TGTGCCAGCAGCTTGTGGGGCCTGAGCAATCAGCCCCAGCATTTT.

The gene calls are TRBV28 and TRBJ1-5, with D possibly matching TRBD1 (5 bases). Germline V lookup: CDR1 MDHEN, CDR2 SYDVKM. The CDR3 totals 13 residues. V lost 8 bases to trimming and J lost 3 bases, with 11 bases between them. As DNA, the CDR3 is TGTGCCAGCTTTTCAGGGTCCAATCAGCCCCAGCATTTT. It encodes CASFSGSNQPQHF.

The chain couples TRBV7-6 to TRBJ2-1; D is possibly TRBD1 (7 bases). V lost 5 bases and J 3 bases, leaving 14 bases between the germline ends. Germline V gives CDR1 SGHVS, CDR2 FNYEAQ. This CDR3 has 15 amino acids. CDR3 bases: TGTGCCAGCAGCCCTCAGGGGGGTGGCTACAATGAGCAGTTCTTC. Residues: CASSPQGGGYNEQFF.

This clone was seen just once. The gene calls are TRBV21-1 and TRBJ2-7; the table's D call TRBD2 went unverified against the DNA. TRBV21-1 is a pseudogene locus. The CDR3 is 14 residues long. CDR3 in DNA: TGTGCCAGCAGCACCAGGACTAGTTTGTACGAGCAGTACTTC. Translating gives CASSTRTSLYEQYF.

The rearrangement links TRBV7-3 to TRBJ2-1, with TRBD1 as a possible D gene (5 bases). Germline V CDR1 and CDR2: SGHTA, FQGTGA. Trimming shortened V by 2 bases and J by 6 bases, and 8 bases separated the two germline ends. The CDR3 is 13 amino acids. DNA of the CDR3: TGTGCCAGCAGCTTAGTAGGGGTCAATGAGCAGTTCTTC. This translates into CASSLVGVNEQFF.

This chain links TRBV2 with TRBJ2-3; 8 bases fit TRBD2. The CDR3 length is 15 residues. The V segment lost 6 bases and the J segment 3 bases; nucleotides outside the gene matches: 8. Per the germline V gene, CDR1 is SNHLY and CDR2 is FYNNEI. CDR3 nucleotides: TGTGCCAGCAGAGCCGGGACTAGTCCTACAGATACGCAGTATTTT. Translation gives CASRAGTSPTDTQYF.

The J gene is TRBJ1-5, the V gene TRBV27, with 7 bases that match TRBD1. CDR1 is MNHEY and CDR2 is SMNVEV in the germline V gene (reference sequence). After removal of 7 bases from V and 1 base from J, the junction contained 1 base not matched to a gene. This CDR3 contains 13 residues. This CDR3 reads CASKTGSNQPQHF. The CDR3 bases are TGTGCCAGCAAGACAGGGAGCAATCAGCCCCAGCATTTT.

The rearrangement uses TRBV12-3 or TRBV12-4 and TRBJ1-2; a possible D gene is TRBD1 (6 bases). The CDR3 runs to 12 residues. With 10 bases removed from V and 8 bases from J, the gap between germline ends came to 17 bases. In DNA, the CDR3 is TGTGCCACTAAGAGGGGGTCCAGGGGCTACACCTTC. This translates into CATKRGSRGYTF.

The chain recombines TRBV19 with TRBJ1-1; 8 nucleotides agree with TRBD1. The length of the CDR3 is 13 residues. The trim removed 7 bases at V and 6 bases at J, leaving 7 bases unmatched. CDR1 and CDR2 from the germline V gene are LNHDA and SQIVND (reference sequence). The CDR3 DNA reads as TGTGCCAGTACCACAGGGGGTATGGCTGAAGCTTTCTTT. Translation: CASTTGGMAEAFF.

A single count supports this clone. The chain couples TRBV28 to TRBJ1-5; 9 bases align to TRBD1. Trimming cost V 5 bases and J 1 base; bases outside gene matches: 6. Looked up from germline, CDR1 is MDHEN and CDR2 is SYDVKM. The CDR3 consists of 16 residues. The CDR3 DNA follows: TGTGCCAGCAGTCTCCGGACAGGGGAAAGCAATCAGCCCCAGCATTTT. Amino acids: CASSLRTGESNQPQHF.

The rearrangement links TRBV19 to TRBJ1-4, with TRBD1 as a possible D gene (6 bases). The CDR3 consists of 14 residues. Germline V CDR1 and CDR2: LNHDA, SQIVND (reference sequence). V gave up 6 bases and J gave up 5 bases, with 13 bases separating them. In DNA, the CDR3 is TGTGCCAGTAGCTTGGACAGTTCAAATGAAAAACTGTTTTTT. Amino acids: CASSLDSSNEKLFF.

The J gene is TRBJ2-1, the V gene TRBV9; 9 bases agree with TRBD2. J lost 6 bases, V lost 4 bases, and 8 bases had no gene match. The germline V gene encodes CDR1 SGDLS and CDR2 YYNGEE. The length of the CDR3 is 15 residues. The CDR3 loop reads CASSPRTSVPNEQFF. The CDR3, as DNA: TGTGCCAGCAGCCCACGGACTAGCGTCCCCAATGAGCAGTTCTTC.

This clone was recorded at least ten times. This chain uses TRBV4-1 with TRBJ2-7; no definite D call. This CDR3 contains 15 residues. The germline CDR1 and CDR2 sequences are MGHRA and YSYEKL. V gave up 0 bases and J gave up 0 bases, with 9 bases separating them. The CDR3 is CASSQDGLSSYEQYF. CDR3 in DNA: TGCGCCAGCAGCCAAGATGGGCTCAGCTCCTACGAGCAGTACTTC.

The rearrangement joins TRBV3-1 (or the pseudogene TRBV3-2) to TRBJ2-1, with 7 nucleotides matching TRBD2. Germline values: CDR1 LGHDT, CDR2 YNNKEL (reference sequence). The CDR3 loop spans 15 amino acids. J was trimmed by 8 bases and V by 3 bases; bases with no gene match: 10. The chain's CDR3 is CASSHWTAGVDEQFF. CDR3 nucleotides: TGTGCCAGCAGCCATTGGACTGCGGGGGTGGATGAGCAGTTCTTC.

This chain joins TRBV4-1 and TRBJ2-2, with 7 bases matching TRBD2. This CDR3 has 18 amino acids. V lost 4 bases to trimming and J lost 1 base; unmatched junction nucleotides: 12. The germline gives CDR1 MGHRA, CDR2 YSYEKL. The DNA of the CDR3 is TGCGCCAGCAGCCGGAGGGAAGGAGCGGGGCTGAACACCGGGGAGCTGTTTTTT. Translation gives CASSRREGAGLNTGELFF.

V usage is TRBV19 and J usage is TRBJ2-1, with D maybe TRBD2 (5 bases). CDR3 length: 16 residues. V dropped 6 bases and J dropped 0 bases, with 15 bases sitting between them. Per the germline V gene, CDR1 is LNHDA and CDR2 is SQIVND (reference sequence). The CDR3 DNA sequence: TGTGCCAGTAGCGTCTCACTAGTTAGCTCCTACAATGAGCAGTTCTTC. This translates into CASSVSLVSSYNEQFF.